What follows is one T cell receptor beta chain and its context. What it recognizes is unknown. V was cut by 7 bases and J by 2 bases, with 9 bases left in between. The CDR3 extends over 13 amino acids. The germline V gene encodes CDR1 LNHDA and CDR2 SQIVND (reference sequence). The sample is drawn from a study of high-grade serous ovarian cancer treatment subgroups. Whole-study results and caveats: Clonal relatedness tracked neoantigen level, and by trend copy number and mutation load.

Measured with immunoSEQ multiplex PCR; TCRdb has only the in-frame clones, and not every one. The table lists under 5,500 clones, around 69% of them singletons. The tumor samples were collected prior to definitive surgery or chemotherapy. The sequence was obtained from a human donor with high-grade serous ovarian cancer. The V gene is TRBV19, the J gene TRBJ2-4, with D hard to call. The sample taken for sequencing was tumor tissue. Here the CDR3 DNA reads TGTGCCAGTACTGGCGGATCCAAAAACATTCAGTACTTC. Translating it yields CASTGGSKNIQYF.